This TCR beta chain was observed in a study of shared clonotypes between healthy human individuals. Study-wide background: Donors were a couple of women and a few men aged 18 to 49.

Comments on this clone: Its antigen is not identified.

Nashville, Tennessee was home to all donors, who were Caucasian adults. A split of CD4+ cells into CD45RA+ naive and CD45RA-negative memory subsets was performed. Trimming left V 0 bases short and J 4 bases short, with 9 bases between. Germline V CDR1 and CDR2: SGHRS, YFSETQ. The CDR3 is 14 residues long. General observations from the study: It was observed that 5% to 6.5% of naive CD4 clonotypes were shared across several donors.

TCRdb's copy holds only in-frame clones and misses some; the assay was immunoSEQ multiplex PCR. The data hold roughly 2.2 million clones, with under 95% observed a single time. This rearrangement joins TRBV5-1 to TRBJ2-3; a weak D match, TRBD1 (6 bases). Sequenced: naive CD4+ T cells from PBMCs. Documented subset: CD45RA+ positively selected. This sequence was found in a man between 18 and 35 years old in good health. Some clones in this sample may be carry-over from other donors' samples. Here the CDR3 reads CASSLDEGADTQYF. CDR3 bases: TGCGCCAGCAGCTTGGATGAGGGGGCAGATACGCAGTATTTT.